The entry below gives a single T cell receptor beta chain sequence along with its context. Its specific antigen is unknown. No base qualities exist here, and no much larger clone lies one base off it. V ends up 8 bases short and J 1 base short, with an unmatched junction base count of 2. The CDR3 runs 14 amino acids, cysteine and phenylalanine included. Just the 42-base CDR3 DNA is kept, in frame starting at base 1. This specimen belongs to a study of Graves' ophthalmopathy and Graves' hyperthyroidism (dated by TCRdb to between 2017 and 2018). Some background on the complete study: Peripheral blood samples were taken at the time of initial diagnosis, before any treatment was given. TCR beta repertoire signatures were used to distinguish Graves' ophthalmopathy from Graves' hyperthyroidism and to predict progression to ophthalmopathy. In total, 120 to 150 blood samples were TCR-sequenced: 43 ophthalmopathy, under 85 hyperthyroidism and about 17 hyperthyroidism-to-ophthalmopathy patients. To explore V-J signatures that distinguish ophthalmopathy from hyperthyroidism, a discovery set of 100 patients was enrolled, made up of around 44 with ophthalmopathy and roughly 55 with stable hyperthyroidism. An independent validation cohort comprised some 19 hyperthyroidism patients and 15 to 17 patients who later progressed from hyperthyroidism to ophthalmopathy. T-cell repertoires of thyroid tissue and blood were compared in five or six hyperthyroidism patients. After sampling, hyperthyroidism patients received methimazole starting at 30 mg daily, and ophthalmopathy patients received high-dose intravenous methylprednisolone. The 100 discovery patients were divided at random into training and test sets in a 7:3 ratio. Paper-wide results and their limitations: Among expanded thyroid clonotypes with frequency above 0.001, most also showed up in blood, which suggests that blood repertoires may reflect the thyroid immune response. In validation, the model predicted ophthalmopathy progression with 70.59% sensitivity and 72% to 80% specificity; some twelve predicted patients were CT-confirmed with GO in a median of approximately six months. Sample size was not statistically predetermined, and group allocation was not concealed from the investigators. Ophthalmopathy was separated from stable hyperthyroidism by the 13-signature model with 87.88% sensitivity and less than 82% specificity in cross-validation and with 80%/75% in the test set.

The ophthalmopathy patients had moderately to severely active disease, with a Clinical Activity Score of 3 or higher, a NOSPECS grade of 4 or higher, and a disease duration of less than 3 months. Anyone with other autoimmune diseases, uncontrolled infections, pregnancy or lactation was excluded from the study. Clinical symptoms, serum thyroxine, TRAb, thyroid ultrasound and orbital computed tomography were used for diagnosis. Ficoll-Paque density gradient centrifugation was used to isolate PBMCs from 10 ml of fresh peripheral blood. Total RNA was extracted with Trizol reagent and quality-checked on an Agilent 2100 Bioanalyzer. For repertoire sequencing, TCR beta CDR3 regions were amplified from RNA transcripts. The first round of RT-PCR was done with HTBI primers and the Qiagen OneStep RT-PCR kit, and was followed by a second round of multiplex PCR, then size selection and purification. Sequencing of the libraries was carried out on an Illumina HiSeq2000 in paired-end mode with 100 bp reads. Per the original workflow: SOAPnuke was used for read processing, and reads with adapters, uncalled bases, a mean Phred below 15, or no exact constant-primer or identifier match were discarded. COPE v1.2.5 was used to merge the high-quality paired reads. Each unique nucleotide sequence was defined as a clonotype, and clonotypes were aligned to IMGT TRB V, D and J references with MiTCR v1.1. Analysis was restricted to V-J combinations with a frequency above 0.0001, which covered roughly 99% of repertoires. For each V-J combination, a TCR clonal expansion and chaos score was defined as the ratio of F50 clonal expansion to chaos observed in the TCRdist matrix. Welch's t-statistics and random forest were used to narrow the features down to more than 10 V-J combinations, which were then fed into a naive Bayes classifier. The Morisita-Horn index was used to measure how similar the thyroid and blood repertoires were. The public sequencing data were trimmed at Q25 with fastp and processed into clonotypes with MiXCR by TCRdb, which kept only in-frame beta chains. One record per CDR3 amino acid sequence lists the most common genes and DNA. None of the V and J calls come from the authors' own analysis; TCRdb made them. The sample contains some 400,000 distinct CDR3 sequences, about 16% of them found a single time. The ten largest clonotypes hold 1.6% of the sample.

The receptor was derived from a woman aged 18-30 years with Graves' ophthalmopathy. Donor details come from another sample of the same person, matched by shared clones. The chain links TRBV12-3 or TRBV12-4 with TRBJ2-5; 12 middle bases align to TRBD2. Source material: peripheral blood. Read as DNA, the sequence is TGTGCCAGCGGACTAGCGGGAAGCCAAGAGACCCAGTACTTC. Its translation reads: CASGLAGSQETQYF.